The 17 T cell receptor beta chains listed next were all sequenced from one sample in a study of blood T cell repertoires in COVID-19. Only in-frame clones appear in the TCRdb table, and some are missing; sequencing was by immunoSEQ multiplex PCR. The sample consists of 350,000 to 450,000 clones, approximately 89% of them appearing once. The sequenced material came from peripheral blood. The receptors come from a woman aged 60 to 75 with COVID-19, enrolled during active disease.

This clone was detected only once. This sample also contains other DNA sequences that code for the same CDR3. The chain recombines TRBV2 with TRBJ2-3; 8 bases are shared with TRBD2. Trimming at V came to 4 bases and at J to 4 bases, leaving 7 bases not matched to a gene. The CDR3 loop spans 15 amino acids. CDR1 is SNHLY and CDR2 is FYNNEI in the germline V gene. The CDR3 region is CASSGERGRADTQYF. In DNA, the CDR3 is TGTGCCAGCAGTGGGGAGCGGGGGCGAGCAGATACGCAGTATTTT.

The V call is TRBV19, the J call TRBJ1-1, with TRBD1 as a possible D gene (5 bases). The CDR3 contains 14 residues. Germline CDR1 and CDR2: LNHDA and SQIVND (reference sequence). Deletions cut 1 base from V and 3 bases from J, with 9 bases between. The CDR3 sequence is CASSIGGWYTEAFF. The CDR3 DNA reads TGTGCCAGTAGTATAGGGGGCTGGTACACTGAAGCTTTCTTT.

The V gene is TRBV19, the J gene TRBJ1-2, with D possibly being TRBD1 (5 bases). CDR1 and CDR2 from the germline V gene are LNHDA and SQIVND (reference sequence). V was trimmed by 5 bases and J by 8 bases, leaving 12 bases between them. This CDR3 contains 12 residues. CDR3 DNA sequence: TGTGCCAGTAGTCGCACGCAGGGCGGCTACACCTTC. This codes for CASSRTQGGYTF.

J is TRBJ1-2 and V is TRBV15; 7 bases agree with TRBD1. Germline V lookup: CDR1 LNHNV, CDR2 YYDKDF (reference sequence). V lost 0 bases to trimming and J lost 4 bases; unmatched junction nucleotides: 8. This CDR3 spans 16 amino acids. The chain's CDR3 is CATSRDEGTVGYGYTF. The CDR3 nucleotides are TGTGCCACCAGCAGAGATGAGGGGACAGTGGGCTATGGCTACACCTTC.

V and J are TRBV6-5 and TRBJ1-4; maybe TRBD1 (6 bases). Looked up from germline, CDR1 is MNHEY and CDR2 is SVGAGI. V lost 6 bases and J lost 6, with 14 bases in between. The CDR3 covers 14 residues. The CDR3 region has the DNA TGTGCCAGCAGAAGGCAGGGGTTCGATGAAAAACTGTTTTTT. It codes for CASRRQGFDEKLFF.

The CDR3 here is CASSPGTRQYNEQFF. In DNA form, the CDR3 reads TGTGCCAGCTCACCTGGGACTAGGCAATACAATGAGCAGTTCTTC. The rearrangement links TRBV18 to TRBJ2-1; the match to TRBD2 covers 8 bases. The germline CDR1 and CDR2 sequences are KGHSH and LQKENI. V was clipped by 3 bases and J by 4 bases; unmatched bases: 5. The CDR3 length is 15 residues.

As concerns this clone: This specimen includes other DNA sequences encoding the same CDR3. The chain uses TRBV5-1 and TRBJ1-5, with D possibly TRBD1 on 5 matching bases. The CDR3 has 15 residues. Trimming shortened V by 0 bases and J by 3 bases, and 10 bases separated the two germline ends. Per germline, CDR1 SGHRS and CDR2 YFSETQ. CDR3 DNA sequence: TGCGCCAGCAGCTTGGAGGGGATACTCAATCAGCCCCAGCATTTT. It translates to CASSLEGILNQPQHF.

This sequence joins TRBV14 and TRBJ2-5; weak D call: TRBD2 (5 bases). Trimming took 0 bases from V and 5 from J, leaving 13 bases between them. Germline V lookup: CDR1 SGHDN, CDR2 FVKESK. This CDR3 is 15 amino acids long. Here the CDR3 reads CASSQEASTSETQYF. CDR3 bases: TGTGCCAGCAGCCAAGAGGCTAGCACTTCGGAGACCCAGTACTTC. The variable domain in full, with the rest retrieved from reference TRBV14 and TRBJ2-5, is EAGVTQFPSHSVIEKGQTVTLRCDPISGHDNLYWYRRVMGKEIKFLLHFVKESKQDESGMPNNRFLAERTGGTYSTLKVQPAELEDSGVYFCASSQEASTSETQYFGPGTRLLVL.

This clone was seen only once. J is TRBJ1-5 and V is TRBV15, with D hard to call. Trimming cost V 0 bases and J 3 bases, with 12 bases left between them. Germline CDR1 and CDR2: LNHNV and YYDKDF (reference sequence). The CDR3 length is 16 residues. CDR3: CATSRDLSQDNQPQHF. CDR3 nucleotide sequence: TGTGCCACCAGCAGAGATTTGTCCCAGGACAATCAGCCCCAGCATTTT.

The CDR3 spells CASSRLGAGELFF. DNA for the CDR3: TGTGCCAGCAGCCGCTTGGGAGCCGGGGAGCTGTTTTTT. The rearrangement joins TRBV5-4 to TRBJ2-2; D possibly corresponds to TRBD2 (5 bases). Looked up from germline, CDR1 is SGHNT and CDR2 is YYREEE (reference sequence). The V and J ends lost 4 bases and 6 bases respectively, with 10 bases between them. This CDR3 is 13 amino acids long. Complete variable domain (other parts from reference TRBV5-4 and TRBJ2-2): ETGVTQSPTHLIKTRGQQVTLRCSSQSGHNTVSWYQQALGQGPQFIFQYYREEENGRGNFPPRFSGLQFPNYSSELNVNALELDDSALYLCASSRLGAGELFFGEGSRLTVL.

The chain uses TRBV28 and TRBJ1-1; D perhaps matches TRBD1 (6 bases). The length of the CDR3 is 12 residues. Trimming took off 6 bases at V and 6 bases at J, with 11 bases between the two ends. Germline V gives CDR1 MDHEN, CDR2 SYDVKM. DNA of the CDR3: TGTGCCAGCAGCAACGACAGGTCTGAAGCTTTCTTT. Translating it yields CASSNDRSEAFF.

The V call is TRBV9, the J call TRBJ1-1; the D gene is possibly TRBD1 (6 bases). The CDR3 consists of 17 residues. Trimming stripped 4 bases from V and 1 base from J, with 20 bases between. From germline, CDR1 is SGDLS and CDR2 YYNGEE. The CDR3 nucleotides read TGTGCCAGCAGCAATCCAACAGGGTCGACGGCGAACACTGAAGCTTTCTTT. Protein sequence: CASSNPTGSTANTEAFF.

The chain couples TRBV4-1 to TRBJ1-6; 7 nucleotides align to TRBD1. The CDR3 runs to 14 residues. CDR1 MGHRA and CDR2 YSYEKL come from the germline V gene. V was pared by 3 bases and J by 9 bases, with 5 bases of the junction left unmatched. Written as DNA, the CDR3 is TGCGCCAGCAGCCAGACGACAGGGATTTCACCCCTCCACTTT. Amino acid sequence: CASSQTTGISPLHF.

This sequence joins TRBV28 and TRBJ1-2; 8 bases match TRBD1. This CDR3 contains 14 residues. The V and J ends lost 7 bases and 6 bases, in that order; junction bases with no gene match: 10. Looked up from germline, CDR1 is MDHEN and CDR2 is SYDVKM. The CDR3 DNA sequence: TGTGCCAGCATTGGACAGGGTAACTGGAATGGCTACACCTTC. Amino acids: CASIGQGNWNGYTF.

The V call is TRBV9, the J call TRBJ1-2, with unresolved D. Germline V gene lookup returns CDR1 SGDLS and CDR2 YYNGEE. The V end lost 0 bases, the J end lost 8 bases, and 8 bases lay between the germline ends. The CDR3 is 12 amino acids. The CDR3 loop reads CASSVGSSGYTF. The CDR3 nucleotides are TGTGCCAGCAGCGTAGGGTCAAGCGGCTACACCTTC.

Turning to this clone: The junction does not match germline at one end; this may be a read error. The chain has TRBV23-1 and TRBJ2-3; unclear D gene. TRBV23-1 is identified as an open reading frame with a role that is uncertain. The CDR3 has 9 amino acids. The CDR3 is CASSQSVSF. The CDR3 coding sequence is TGCGCCAGCAGTCAATCAGTTAGTTTT.

This chain joins TRBV21-1 and TRBJ2-2; the table's D call, TRBD1, was not checked against the DNA. TRBV21-1 is an annotated pseudogene. The CDR3 is 16 amino acids. CDR3 region: CASSTRDRDRTGELFF. Here the CDR3 DNA reads TGTGCCAGCAGCACGCGTGACAGGGACCGCACCGGGGAGCTGTTTTTT.